These 20 T cell receptor beta chains came from one sample sequenced in a study of shared clonotypes between healthy human individuals. TCRdb keeps only in-frame clones here, not all; method: immunoSEQ multiplex PCR. The sample shows about 580,000 clones, more than 95% of them seen only once. The naive CD8 population came from CD45RO-negative cells selected for CCR7, without terminally differentiated effector memory CD45RA+ cells. Input material: naive CD8+ T cells sorted from blood. Every receptor here comes from a man younger than 40 in good health.

This rearrangement joins TRBV21-1 to TRBJ2-4; TRBD1 was called by the table and not checked on the DNA. TRBV21-1 is a pseudogene. CDR3 size: 18 residues. In DNA form, the CDR3 reads TGTGCCAGCAGCAATCCGGGACAGGAGTCAAAGGCCAAAAACATTCAGTACTTC. The encoded protein is CASSNPGQESKAKNIQYF.

The V gene is TRBV11-2, the J gene TRBJ2-7, with 11 bases matching TRBD1. The CDR3 totals 15 residues. V lost 5 bases, J lost 3 bases, and 6 bases stayed unmatched. CDR1 SGHAT and CDR2 FQNNGV come from the germline V gene. The CDR3 coding sequence is TGTGCCAGCAGCAAAGGACAGGGGGCCCACTACGAGCAGTACTTC. It is translated as CASSKGQGAHYEQYF.

The chain combines TRBV18 with TRBJ2-3; 7 positions agree with TRBD2. With 4 bases clipped from V and 3 bases from J, the junction kept 7 bases outside the gene matches. From germline, CDR1 is KGHSH and CDR2 LQKENI. This CDR3 is built from 15 residues. Here the CDR3 DNA reads TGTGCCAGCTCACATACGGGACTAACTACAGATACGCAGTATTTT. It specifies CASSHTGLTTDTQYF. Combining the CDR3 with reference TRBV18 and TRBJ2-3 gives the whole variable domain NAGVMQNPRHLVRRRGQEARLRCSPMKGHSHVYWYRQLPEEGLKFMVYLQKENIIDESGMPKERFSAEFPKEGPSILRIQQVVRGDSAAYFCASSHTGLTTDTQYFGPGTRLTVL.

The chain links TRBV29-1 to TRBJ2-1; no clear D gene. The CDR3 consists of 11 residues. Germline values: CDR1 SQVTM, CDR2 ANQGSEA. The V end lost 4 bases, the J end lost 7 bases, and 8 bases lay between the germline ends. CDR3 bases: TGCAGCGTTGCGACCACGAATGAGCAGTTCTTC. It codes for CSVATTNEQFF.

The genes are TRBV5-1 and TRBJ2-7; TRBD2 agrees at 9 bases. Losses at the gene ends were 4 bases for V and 3 bases for J; bases not matched to a gene: 5. From germline, CDR1 is SGHRS and CDR2 YFSETQ. The CDR3 spans 14 residues. CDR3 amino acids: CASSDSGSNYEQYF. The DNA for the CDR3 is TGCGCCAGCAGCGATAGCGGGAGTAACTACGAGCAGTACTTC.

The CDR3 loop is CASSQAPGRPNNEQFF. CDR3 bases: TGTGCCAGCAGCCAAGCTCCGGGACGACCTAACAATGAGCAGTTCTTC. The rearrangement joins TRBV14 to TRBJ2-1, with D perhaps assigned TRBD1 or TRBD2 (5 bases each). The length of the CDR3 is 16 residues. The germline V and J ends were trimmed by 1 base and 5 bases, with 15 bases remaining between them. Germline-derived CDR1 and CDR2 are SGHDN and FVKESK.

V gene TRBV27 combines with J gene TRBJ2-1, with TRBD1 matching over 9 bases. The germline gives CDR1 MNHEY, CDR2 SMNVEV (reference sequence). The CDR3 runs to 15 residues. The trim removed 4 bases at V and 2 bases at J, leaving 3 bases unmatched. For the CDR3, the DNA is TGTGCCAGCAGTTCACAGGGGGCCCCCTACAATGAGCAGTTCTTC. Translation: CASSSQGAPYNEQFF.

The rearrangement links TRBV7-2 to TRBJ2-7; 10 positions match TRBD2. V lost 2 bases to trimming and J lost 5 bases; unmatched junction nucleotides: 12. The CDR3 length is 17 residues. Germline CDR1 and CDR2: SGHTA and FQGNSA. The DNA for the CDR3 is TGTGCCAGCAGCTTACCCCTATTAGAACTAGCGGGACACGAGCAGTACTTC. It codes for CASSLPLLELAGHEQYF.

The chain combines TRBV10-2 with TRBJ2-1; the match to TRBD2 covers 8 bases. The J segment lost 2 bases and the V segment lost 4 bases, leaving 1 base of the junction unmatched. This CDR3 has 14 amino acids. The germline V gene encodes CDR1 WSHSY and CDR2 SAAADI. Here the CDR3 DNA reads TGCGCCAGCAGTGGCGGGAGGACCTACAATGAGCAGTTCTTC. Protein product: CASSGGRTYNEQFF.

The J gene is TRBJ2-1, the V gene TRBV5-8; TRBD2 matches 11 bases. The germline gives CDR1 SGHTS, CDR2 YDEGEE. The V and J ends lost 5 bases and 5 bases, in that order; junction bases with no gene match: 6. The CDR3 is made up of 15 amino acids. CDR3 sequence (DNA): TGTGCCAGCAGTCCCGGGACTAGCGGACACAATGAGCAGTTCTTC. Residues: CASSPGTSGHNEQFF. The full variable domain, with the rest looked up from reference TRBV5-8 and TRBJ2-1, is EAGVTQSPTHLIKTRGQQATLRCSPISGHTSVYWYQQALGLGLQFLLWYDEGEERNRGNFPPRFSGRQFPNYSSELNVNALELEDSALYLCASSPGTSGHNEQFFGPGTRLTVL.

The chain joins TRBV9 to TRBJ2-5, with D uncertain. The germline V gene has CDR1 SGDLS and CDR2 YYNGEE. This CDR3 spans 15 amino acids. Trimming cost V 1 base and J 0 bases, with 10 bases left between them. The CDR3 bases are TGTGCCAGCAGCGTAAAGTTGGGGAACCAAGAGACCCAGTACTTC. This encodes CASSVKLGNQETQYF.

The V gene is TRBV11-3, the J gene TRBJ2-1; 10 bases align to TRBD1. This CDR3 has 19 amino acids. Losses at the gene ends were 1 base for V and 3 bases for J; bases not matched to a gene: 12. Germline V gene data show CDR1 as SGHNT and CDR2 as YENEEA. The CDR3 bases are TGTGCCAGCAGCTTAGGATCCGGACAGGGGGTAGAGCTCTACAATGAGCAGTTCTTC. This sequence encodes CASSLGSGQGVELYNEQFF.

This chain uses TRBV7-6 with TRBJ1-1, with D possibly matching TRBD1 (6 bases). The CDR3 totals 12 residues. Germline V gene data show CDR1 as SGHVS and CDR2 as FNYEAQ. V lost 5 bases, J lost 5 bases, and 9 bases lay in between. CDR3: CASSGGGTEAFF. DNA for the CDR3: TGTGCCAGCAGCGGAGGGGGGACTGAAGCTTTCTTT.

The gene calls are TRBV5-1 and TRBJ1-1, with 10 nucleotides matching TRBD1. The CDR3 has 14 amino acids. The germline gives CDR1 SGHRS, CDR2 YFSETQ. V was clipped by 2 bases and J by 4 bases; unmatched bases: 2. CDR3 protein: CASSFGQGGTEAFF. The CDR3 coding sequence is TGCGCCAGCAGCTTCGGACAGGGGGGCACTGAAGCTTTCTTT.

For this clone: Other DNA sequences within the sample encode an identical CDR3. The chain links TRBV7-9 to TRBJ1-1; D perhaps matches TRBD1 (5 bases). The CDR3 runs to 13 residues. V dropped 5 bases and J dropped 4 bases, with 11 bases sitting between them. CDR1 is SEHNR, CDR2 FQNEAQ, per germline (reference sequence). CDR3 amino acids: CASSPPGGTEAFF. DNA of the CDR3: TGTGCCAGCAGCCCACCGGGGGGCACTGAAGCTTTCTTT. The complete variable domain, with remaining parts taken from reference TRBV7-9 and TRBJ1-1, reads DTGVSQNPRHKITKRGQNVTFRCDPISEHNRLYWYRQTLGQGPEFLTYFQNEAQLEKSRLLSDRFSAERPKGSFSTLEIQRTEQGDSAMYLCASSPPGGTEAFFGQGTRLTVV.

The V and J genes are TRBV7-2 and TRBJ2-1, with TRBD2 matching over 11 bases. Germline lookup yields CDR1 SGHTA and CDR2 FQGNSA. This CDR3 spans 15 amino acids. V lost 4 bases to trimming and J lost 6 bases; unmatched junction nucleotides: 5. DNA for the CDR3: TGTGCCAGCAGCTATAGCGGGAGGGCTTTCAATGAGCAGTTCTTC. This gives the protein CASSYSGRAFNEQFF.

V gene TRBV6-6 combines with J gene TRBJ2-7, with D possibly matching TRBD1 (6 bases). The V end lost 2 bases, the J end lost 5 bases, and 13 bases lay between the germline ends. The length of the CDR3 is 14 residues. Germline V CDR1 and CDR2: MNHNY, SVGAGI (reference sequence). The CDR3 region has the DNA TGTGCCAGCAGTTACAGGGGGATCGCCCACGAGCAGTACTTC. Its translation is CASSYRGIAHEQYF.

V gene TRBV19 combines with J gene TRBJ2-1; perhaps TRBD2 as D (5 bases). The CDR3 has 14 residues. Deletions cut 5 bases from V and 4 bases from J, with 12 bases between. CDR1 is LNHDA, CDR2 SQIVND, per germline (reference sequence). The CDR3 sequence is CASSSGLGYNEQFF. The DNA of the CDR3 is TGTGCCAGTAGTTCGGGATTGGGGTACAATGAGCAGTTCTTC.

This chain joins TRBV4-3 and TRBJ2-2; D is undetermined. The germline V and J ends were trimmed by 4 bases and 3 bases, with 6 bases remaining between them. Germline assignment: CDR1 LGHNA and CDR2 YSLEER. The CDR3 length is 13 residues. The CDR3 DNA reads TGCGCCAGCAGCCCCTCGGACACCGGGGAGCTGTTTTTT. It is translated as CASSPSDTGELFF.

The chain recombines TRBV9 with TRBJ2-7; D may be TRBD1 (5 bases). This CDR3 comprises 12 residues. V lost 7 bases and J 2 bases, leaving 10 bases between the germline ends. Germline V lookup: CDR1 SGDLS, CDR2 YYNGEE. Here the CDR3 DNA reads TGTGCCAGCGGGGCGAGCCCCTACGAGCAGTACTTC. This codes for CASGASPYEQYF.